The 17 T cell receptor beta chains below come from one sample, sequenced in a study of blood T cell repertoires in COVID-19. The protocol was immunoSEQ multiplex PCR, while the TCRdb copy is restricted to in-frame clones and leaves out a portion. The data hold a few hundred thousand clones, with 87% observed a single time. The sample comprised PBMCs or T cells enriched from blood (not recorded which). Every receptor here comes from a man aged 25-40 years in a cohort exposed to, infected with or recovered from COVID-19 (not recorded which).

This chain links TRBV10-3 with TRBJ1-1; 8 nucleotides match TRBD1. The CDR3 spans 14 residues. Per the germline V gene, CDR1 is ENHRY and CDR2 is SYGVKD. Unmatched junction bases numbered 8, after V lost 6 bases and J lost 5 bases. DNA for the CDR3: TGTGCCATCAGACCTCAGGGGGCGCATACTGAAGCTTTCTTT. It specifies CAIRPQGAHTEAFF.

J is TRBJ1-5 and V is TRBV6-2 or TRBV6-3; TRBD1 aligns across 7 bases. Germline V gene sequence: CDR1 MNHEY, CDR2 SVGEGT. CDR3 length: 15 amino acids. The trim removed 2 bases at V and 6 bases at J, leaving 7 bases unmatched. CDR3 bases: TGTGCCAGCAGTTACCCTACAGGGGTGGTTCAGCCCCAGCATTTT. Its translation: CASSYPTGVVQPQHF.

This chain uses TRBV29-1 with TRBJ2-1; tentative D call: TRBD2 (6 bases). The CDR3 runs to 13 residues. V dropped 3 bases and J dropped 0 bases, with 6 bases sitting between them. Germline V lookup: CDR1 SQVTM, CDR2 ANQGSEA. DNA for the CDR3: TGCAGCGTTGAGGGGGGCTCCTACAATGAGCAGTTCTTC. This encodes CSVEGGSYNEQFF.

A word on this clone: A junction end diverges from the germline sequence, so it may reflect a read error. The CDR3: CASSQTGTRATDF. CDR3 DNA sequence: TGTGCCAGCTCTCAAACCGGGACTCGGGCCACGGACTTC. The rearrangement uses TRBV2 and TRBJ2-7; weak D call: TRBD2 (6 bases). CDR1 SNHLY and CDR2 FYNNEI come from the germline V gene. This CDR3 is 13 amino acids long.

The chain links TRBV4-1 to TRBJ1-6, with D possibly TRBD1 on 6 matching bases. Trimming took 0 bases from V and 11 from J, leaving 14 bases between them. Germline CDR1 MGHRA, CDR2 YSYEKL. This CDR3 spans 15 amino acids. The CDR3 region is CASSQDVQGTTPLHF. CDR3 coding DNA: TGCGCCAGCAGCCAAGATGTACAGGGTACTACACCCCTCCACTTT.

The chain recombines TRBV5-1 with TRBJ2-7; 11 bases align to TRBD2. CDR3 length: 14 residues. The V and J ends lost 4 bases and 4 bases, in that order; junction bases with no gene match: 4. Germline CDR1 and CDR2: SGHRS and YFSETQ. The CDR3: CASSRTSGSYEQYF. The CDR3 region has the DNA TGCGCCAGCAGCCGTACTAGCGGGAGTTACGAGCAGTACTTC.

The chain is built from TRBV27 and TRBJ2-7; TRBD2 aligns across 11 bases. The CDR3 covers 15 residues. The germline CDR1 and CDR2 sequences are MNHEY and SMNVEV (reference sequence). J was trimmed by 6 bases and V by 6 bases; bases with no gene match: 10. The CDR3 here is CASSAQLAGVREQYF. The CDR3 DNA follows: TGTGCCAGCAGCGCCCAACTAGCGGGAGTTCGCGAGCAGTACTTC.

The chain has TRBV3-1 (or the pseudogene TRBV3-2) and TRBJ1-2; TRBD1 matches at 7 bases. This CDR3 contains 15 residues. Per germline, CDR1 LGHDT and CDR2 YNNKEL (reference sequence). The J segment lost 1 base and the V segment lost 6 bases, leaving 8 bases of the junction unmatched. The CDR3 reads CASSSRGQDNYGYTF. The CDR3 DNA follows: TGTGCCAGCAGTTCTAGGGGGCAGGATAACTATGGCTACACCTTC.

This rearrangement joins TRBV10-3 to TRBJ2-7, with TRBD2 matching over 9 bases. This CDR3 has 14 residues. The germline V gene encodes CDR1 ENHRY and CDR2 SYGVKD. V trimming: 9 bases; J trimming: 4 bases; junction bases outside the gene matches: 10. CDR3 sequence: CAITAGGDLYEQYF. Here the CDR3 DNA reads TGTGCCATAACAGCGGGAGGAGACTTATACGAGCAGTACTTC.

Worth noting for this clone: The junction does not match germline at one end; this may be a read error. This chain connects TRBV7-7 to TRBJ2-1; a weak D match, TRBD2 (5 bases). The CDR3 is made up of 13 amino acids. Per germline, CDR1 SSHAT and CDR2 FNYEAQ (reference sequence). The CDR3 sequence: CASSSDFVNEQFF. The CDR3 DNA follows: TGTGCTAGCAGCTCGGACTTCGTCAATGAGCAGTTCTTC.

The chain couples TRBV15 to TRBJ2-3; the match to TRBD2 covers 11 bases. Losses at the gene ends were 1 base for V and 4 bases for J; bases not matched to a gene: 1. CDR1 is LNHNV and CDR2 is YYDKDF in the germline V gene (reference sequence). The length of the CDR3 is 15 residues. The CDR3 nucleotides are TGTGCCACCAGCAGAGTAGCGGGAGGGCCAGATACGCAGTATTTT. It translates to CATSRVAGGPDTQYF. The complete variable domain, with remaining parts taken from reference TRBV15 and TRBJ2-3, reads DAMVIQNPRYQVTQFGKPVTLSCSQTLNHNVMYWYQQKSSQAPKLLFHYYDKDFNNEADTPDNFQSRRPNTSFCFLDIRSPGLGDTAMYLCATSRVAGGPDTQYFGPGTRLTVL.

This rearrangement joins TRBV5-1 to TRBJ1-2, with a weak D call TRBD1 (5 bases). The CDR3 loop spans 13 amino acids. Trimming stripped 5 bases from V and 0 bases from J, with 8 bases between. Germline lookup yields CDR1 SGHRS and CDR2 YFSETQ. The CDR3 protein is CASRTDPNYGYTF. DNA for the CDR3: TGCGCCAGCAGGACAGATCCTAACTATGGCTACACCTTC.

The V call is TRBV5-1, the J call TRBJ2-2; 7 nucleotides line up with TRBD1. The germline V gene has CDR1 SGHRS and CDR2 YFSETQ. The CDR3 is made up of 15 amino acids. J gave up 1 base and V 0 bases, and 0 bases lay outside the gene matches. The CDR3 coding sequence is TGCGCCAGCAGCTTGGGGGACAGGAACACCGGGGAGCTGTTTTTT. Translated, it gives CASSLGDRNTGELFF.

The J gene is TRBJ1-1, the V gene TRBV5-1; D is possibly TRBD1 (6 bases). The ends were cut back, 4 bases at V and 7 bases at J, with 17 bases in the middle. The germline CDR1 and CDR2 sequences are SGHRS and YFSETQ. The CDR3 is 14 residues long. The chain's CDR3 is CASSPGQPSYEAFF. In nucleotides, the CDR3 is TGCGCCAGCAGCCCTGGACAGCCATCGTATGAAGCTTTCTTT.

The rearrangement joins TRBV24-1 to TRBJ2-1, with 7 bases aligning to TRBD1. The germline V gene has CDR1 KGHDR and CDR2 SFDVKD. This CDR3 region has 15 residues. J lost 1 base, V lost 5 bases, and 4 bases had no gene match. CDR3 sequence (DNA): TGTGCCACCAGTGGGGACAGTTTTTCCTACAATGAGCAGTTCTTC. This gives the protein CATSGDSFSYNEQFF.

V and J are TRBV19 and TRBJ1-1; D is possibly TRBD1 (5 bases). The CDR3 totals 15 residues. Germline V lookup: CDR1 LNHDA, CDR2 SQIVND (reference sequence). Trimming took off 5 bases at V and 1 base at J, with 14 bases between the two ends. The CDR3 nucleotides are TGTGCCAGTAGTCTCGGGACTCCAGAGAACACTGAAGCTTTCTTT. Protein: CASSLGTPENTEAFF.

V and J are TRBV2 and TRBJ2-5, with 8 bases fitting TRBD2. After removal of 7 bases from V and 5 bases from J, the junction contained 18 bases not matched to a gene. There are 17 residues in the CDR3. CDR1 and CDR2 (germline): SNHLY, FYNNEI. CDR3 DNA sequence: TGTGCCAGCACCCAAAGGGTAGCGGGAACTCCCTCGGAGACCCAGTACTTC. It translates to CASTQRVAGTPSETQYF.